This T cell receptor (beta chain) appears in the sequencing data of a study of shared clonotypes between healthy human individuals. Data came from immunoSEQ multiplex PCR; TCRdb stores just in-frame clones and leaves some out. The table records about 2.4 million clones, 90% to 95% of them present only once. This sequence was found in a young man in good health. The sequenced material came from naive CD4+ T cells sorted from blood. Subset of the sample: CD45RA+ positively selected.

CDR3 nucleotide sequence: TGCGCCAGCCCCATGCGGGGACAGGGAACCTTTAGCAATCAGCCCCAGCATTTT. Encoded protein: CASPMRGQGTFSNQPQHF. The rearrangement uses TRBV23-1 and TRBJ1-5; 9 bases line up with TRBD1. TRBV23-1 carries the ORF label, with uncertain function. Trimming at V came to 8 bases and at J to 0 bases, leaving 14 bases not matched to a gene. The CDR3 extends over 18 amino acids.